This T cell receptor beta chain came from a study of graft-versus-host responses after intestinal transplantation. Study context: All recipients were given anti-thymocyte globulin induction, and tacrolimus and steroids were then administered for about three years. Findings of the study overall: Recipient-marrow GvH clones were detected, some having first appeared in ileum or blood.

TCRdb's copy holds only in-frame clones and misses some; the assay was immunoSEQ multiplex PCR. The sample shows about 120,000 clones, 85% to 95% of them seen only once. Germline CDR1 and CDR2: KGHSH and LQKENI. This CDR3 is built from 13 residues. V was cut by 3 bases and J by 7 bases, with 12 bases left in between. With regard to this clone: What it binds is unknown.

The rearrangement links TRBV18 to TRBJ1-1; unclear D gene. This specimen consisted of unstimulated CD4+ T cells sorted from spleen or lymph node cells, obtained before intestinal transplant. The clonotype originates from a human donor who received an intestinal transplant. The CDR3 loop reads CASSPPGWGEAFF. DNA for the CDR3: TGTGCCAGCTCACCCCCCGGGTGGGGTGAAGCTTTCTTT.